This entry lists 29 T cell receptor beta chains sequenced from one sample in a study of neurological immune-mediated disorders. TCRdb reprocessed the 5' RACE reads via MiXCR and lists one record per CDR3 protein. The top ten clones hold 25% to 35% of a sample with approximately 30,000 distinct CDR3 sequences, roughly 15% of them seen once. What was sequenced was PBMCs. Every receptor here comes from a man aged 65-85 years in good health.

The chain is built from TRBV9 and TRBJ1-1, with a possible D match to TRBD1 (5 bases). Germline CDR1 is SGDLS and CDR2 is YYNGEE. This CDR3 is 15 amino acids long. The V gene lost 5 bases and the J gene lost 1 base, with 15 bases spanning the gap. In DNA, the CDR3 is TGTGCCAGCAGTGATCTGGACATAAAGAACACTGAAGCTTTCTTT. This gives the protein CASSDLDIKNTEAFF. Filled out from reference TRBV9 and TRBJ1-1, the complete variable domain reads DSGVTQTPKHLITATGQRVTLRCSPRSGDLSVYWYQQSLDQGLQFLIQYYNGEERAKGNILERFSAQQFPDLHSELNLSSLELGDSALYFCASSDLDIKNTEAFFGQGTRLTVV.

This clonotype was detected ten times or more. This CDR3 reads CASRLGGTEAFF. The DNA for the CDR3 is TGTGCCAGCAGACTGGGGGGAACTGAAGCTTTCTTT. The chain employs TRBV28 and TRBJ1-1, with D possibly matching TRBD1 (5 bases). The V end was cut by 6 bases, the J end by 5 bases, with 10 bases between. The CDR3 is 12 residues long. Germline V gives CDR1 MDHEN, CDR2 SYDVKM.

This clonotype was detected ten times or more. The chain couples TRBV7-2 to TRBJ2-4; D might be TRBD1 or TRBD2, each matching 5 bases. The germline V gene encodes CDR1 SGHTA and CDR2 FQGNSA. The CDR3 sequence is 16 residues long. V lost 6 bases, J lost 0 bases, and 15 bases lay in between. The chain's CDR3 is CASRGADSVAKNIQYF. The CDR3 nucleotides read TGTGCCAGCAGAGGGGCCGATAGCGTAGCCAAAAACATTCAGTACTTC.

This clonotype was found many times. This chain connects TRBV4-2 to TRBJ1-1; no clear D gene. The V gene lost 3 bases and the J gene lost 3 bases, with 8 bases spanning the gap. The V gene's germline CDR1 is LGHNA and CDR2 YNFKEQ. The length of the CDR3 is 13 residues. CDR3 DNA: TGTGCCAGCAGCCAGTTGGAGGACACTGAAGCTTTCTTT. Its protein product is CASSQLEDTEAFF.

The gene calls are TRBV10-3 and TRBJ2-7; D is perhaps TRBD1 or TRBD2 (5 bases each). Trimming removed 4 bases from V and 3 bases from J, with 13 bases in between. This CDR3 comprises 14 residues. CDR1 is ENHRY, CDR2 SYGVKD, per germline. DNA of the CDR3: TGTGCCATCAGTGTGTACGGGACCCTCTACGAGCAGTACTTC. Protein sequence: CAISVYGTLYEQYF.

The J gene is TRBJ2-3, the V gene TRBV28; D unresolved. The CDR3 runs to 16 residues. Germline CDR1 reads MDHEN; CDR2 reads SYDVKM. V lost 3 bases and J 1 base, leaving 14 bases between the germline ends. CDR3 coding DNA: TGTGCCAGCAGTTTTCCCCGTGCCGGAGGCACAGATACGCAGTATTTT. Encoded protein: CASSFPRAGGTDTQYF.

This clonotype came up many times. This chain uses TRBV10-1 with TRBJ1-1, with D possibly TRBD1 on 5 matching bases. V lost 2 bases to trimming and J lost 4 bases, with 8 bases between them. Germline V CDR1 and CDR2: WNHNN, SYGVQD (reference sequence). The CDR3 is 13 amino acids. The CDR3 DNA is TGCGCCAGCAGTGAGAATGGGGGCACTGAAGCTTTCTTT. Protein product: CASSENGGTEAFF.

In its sample, this clonotype was seen many times. This rearrangement joins TRBV29-1 to TRBJ1-1, with 10 bases matching TRBD1. CDR3 length: 14 amino acids. With V trimmed by 4 bases and J by 4 bases, 6 bases remained unmatched. Germline CDR1 and CDR2: SQVTM and ANQGSEA. CDR3 sequence reads: CSVAAGTGATEAFF. CDR3 nucleotides: TGCAGCGTTGCCGCCGGGACAGGGGCCACTGAAGCTTTCTTT.

The table lists this clonotype with many counts. The chain uses TRBV10-3 and TRBJ2-1; D possibly matches TRBD1 or TRBD2 (5 bases each). Germline V lookup: CDR1 ENHRY, CDR2 SYGVKD. The CDR3 has 17 amino acids. Trimming removed 5 bases at V and 4 bases at J, with 21 bases between. CDR3 residues: CAISRPRDPTKYNEQFF. The CDR3 DNA is TGTGCCATCAGTCGACCGAGGGACCCAACCAAGTACAATGAGCAGTTCTTC.

The table lists this clonotype with many counts. This CDR3 is CASSFGTGFLAYNSPLHF. The CDR3 DNA reads TGTGCCAGCAGCTTCGGGACAGGGTTTTTGGCCTATAATTCACCCCTCCACTTT. The rearrangement links TRBV5-6 to TRBJ1-6, with 9 bases matching TRBD1. Trimming cost V 2 bases and J 2 bases; bases outside gene matches: 8. The germline V gene has CDR1 SGHDT and CDR2 YYEEEE. The CDR3 loop spans 18 amino acids. The whole variable domain, filled in from reference TRBV5-6 and TRBJ1-6, reads DAGVTQSPTHLIKTRGQQVTLRCSPKSGHDTVSWYQQALGQGPQFIFQYYEEEERQRGNFPDRFSGHQFPNYSSELNVNALLLGDSALYLCASSFGTGFLAYNSPLHFGNGTRLTVT.

This clonotype was seen repeatedly, ten times or more. The rearrangement joins TRBV5-1 to TRBJ2-3; 10 nucleotides line up with TRBD1. With V trimmed by 2 bases and J by 1 base, 1 base remained unmatched. The CDR3 extends over 15 amino acids. The germline V gene encodes CDR1 SGHRS and CDR2 YFSETQ. The CDR3 sequence: CASSFDRGRTDTQYF. The CDR3 DNA reads TGCGCCAGCAGCTTTGACAGGGGGCGCACAGATACGCAGTATTTT.

This clonotype was seen ten or more times. The V gene is TRBV29-1, the J gene TRBJ1-2, with D possibly being TRBD1 (5 bases). The CDR3 totals 14 residues. Looked up from germline, CDR1 is SQVTM and CDR2 is ANQGSEA. The ends were cut back, 1 base at V and 2 bases at J, with 11 bases in the middle. This chain's CDR3 is CSVEARATNYGYTF. Here the CDR3 DNA reads TGCAGCGTTGAAGCCAGGGCAACGAACTATGGCTACACCTTC.

Regarding this clonotype: One junction end does not reproduce the germline sequence, and a read error may be involved. The gene calls are TRBV12-3 or TRBV12-4 and TRBJ2-2; 11 bases align to TRBD2. This CDR3 comprises 11 residues. The CDR3 sequence is CASSLAGGLIF. CDR3 DNA sequence: TGTGCAAGCAGTTTAGCGGGAGGGCTGATTTTT.

This clonotype is deemed medium-sized (0.01 to 0.1%). The V gene is TRBV5-1, the J gene TRBJ2-2, with TRBD2 identical over 7 bases. The junction had 4 bases not matched to a gene; V was cut back by 0 bases and J by 5 bases. The CDR3 contains 15 residues. Germline lookup yields CDR1 SGHRS and CDR2 YFSETQ. CDR3 protein: CASSLDSGSTGELFF. The CDR3, as DNA: TGCGCCAGCAGCTTGGATAGCGGGTCGACCGGGGAGCTGTTTTTT.

The table lists this clonotype with many counts. The rearrangement links TRBV5-1 to TRBJ2-3; possibly TRBD1 for D (6 bases). Trimming took off 4 bases at V and 1 base at J, with 22 bases between the two ends. This CDR3 comprises 18 residues. Germline CDR1 SGHRS, CDR2 YFSETQ. The CDR3 sequence: CASSPQGRATPGTDTQYF. The CDR3 coding sequence is TGCGCCAGCAGCCCTCAGGGGCGCGCGACCCCAGGCACAGATACGCAGTATTTT.

This rearrangement joins TRBV11-2 to TRBJ1-2, with D possibly matching TRBD1 (5 bases). The CDR3 length is 14 residues. Trimming left V 0 bases short and J 8 bases short, with 13 bases between. Germline loops: CDR1 SGHAT, CDR2 FQNNGV. Here the CDR3 reads CASSLDGGAGGYTF. The DNA of the CDR3 is TGTGCCAGCAGCTTAGATGGAGGGGCAGGGGGCTACACCTTC.

This clonotype showed up many times. This chain links TRBV20-1 with TRBJ1-1, with D perhaps TRBD1 (6 bases). The V end lost 6 bases, the J end lost 8 bases, and 19 bases lay between the germline ends. The germline V gene has CDR1 DFQATT and CDR2 SNEGSKA (reference sequence). The CDR3 runs 13 residues. In DNA, the CDR3 is TGCAGTGCCCCAAAAAAGACCGGGACAGAAGCTTTCTTT. Amino acid sequence: CSAPKKTGTEAFF.

This clonotype was recorded at least ten times. J is TRBJ2-7 and V is TRBV10-2; 7 nucleotides agree with TRBD1. Germline CDR1 WSHSY, CDR2 SAAADI. After removal of 5 bases from V and 5 bases from J, the junction contained 3 bases not matched to a gene. The CDR3 runs 12 residues. CDR3 protein: CASSQTGNEQYF. The CDR3 DNA follows: TGCGCCAGCAGTCAGACAGGGAACGAGCAGTACTTC.

This clonotype was recorded at least ten times. V gene TRBV28 combines with J gene TRBJ2-7, with D uncertain. The CDR3 extends over 12 amino acids. Trimming left V 5 bases short and J 5 bases short, with 10 bases between. The germline gives CDR1 MDHEN, CDR2 SYDVKM. Written as DNA, the CDR3 is TGTGCCAGCAGTCCCCCCCGGGACGAGCAGTACTTC. It translates to CASSPPRDEQYF.

This clonotype was seen many times. The chain is built from TRBV4-3 and TRBJ1-3; D gene unclear. This CDR3 spans 17 amino acids. From germline, CDR1 is LGHNA and CDR2 YSLEER. V was trimmed by 0 bases and J by 2 bases, leaving 14 bases between them. In DNA, the CDR3 is TGCGCCAGCAGCCAAGAAAGTATCGGGTTTACTGGAAACACCATATATTTT. Amino acid sequence: CASSQESIGFTGNTIYF.

There are many counts of this clonotype. This chain's CDR3 is CASSRQGLTDTQYF. The CDR3 DNA is TGTGCCAGCAGTCGGCAGGGTCTCACAGATACGCAGTATTTT. The chain has TRBV6-5 and TRBJ2-3, with D perhaps TRBD1 (5 bases). CDR1 and CDR2 (germline): MNHEY, SVGAGI. This CDR3 has 14 amino acids. Trimming stripped 5 bases from V and 2 bases from J, with 11 bases between.

Many counts were recorded for this clonotype. The chain is built from TRBV7-8 and TRBJ2-5; D possibly corresponds to TRBD2 (6 bases). CDR3 length equals 14 residues. The germline V gene has CDR1 SGHVS and CDR2 FQNEAQ. Trimming shortened V by 2 bases and J by 4 bases, and 11 bases separated the two germline ends. For the CDR3, the DNA is TGTGCCAGCAGCTTAAATCGGGGGAGAGAGACCCAGTACTTC. This encodes CASSLNRGRETQYF.

This clonotype has a count of ten or more. This sequence joins TRBV4-3 and TRBJ2-7; D gene unclear. The germline V and J ends were trimmed by 1 base and 7 bases, with 14 bases remaining between them. Per germline, CDR1 LGHNA and CDR2 YSLEER. The CDR3 loop spans 14 amino acids. The CDR3 region has the DNA TGCGCCAGCAGCCAAGGTCTTCGCGGCGTAGAGCAGTACTTC. It translates to CASSQGLRGVEQYF.

In this sample, this clonotype turned up many times. The gene calls are TRBV19 and TRBJ1-1; D gene uncertain. This CDR3 is 13 amino acids long. Germline CDR1 LNHDA, CDR2 SQIVND (reference sequence). V was shortened by 5 bases and J by 3 bases, with 10 bases between the two germline ends. CDR3 residues: CASSLLADTEAFF. DNA for the CDR3: TGTGCCAGTAGTTTGCTTGCGGACACTGAAGCTTTCTTT.

V usage is TRBV7-2 and J usage is TRBJ2-3; 11 bases are a match to TRBD2. The CDR3 consists of 15 residues. Germline-derived CDR1 and CDR2 are SGHTA and FQGNSA. With 6 bases clipped from V and 4 bases from J, the junction kept 6 bases outside the gene matches. This CDR3 is CASSPLAGVPDTQYF. The CDR3 region has the DNA TGTGCCAGCAGTCCACTAGCGGGGGTCCCAGATACGCAGTATTTT.

This clonotype was picked up many times. This chain connects TRBV14 to TRBJ2-5, with 8 bases aligning to TRBD2. The ends lost 1 base at V and 5 bases at J; junction bases unmatched: 6. Germline V CDR1 and CDR2: SGHDN, FVKESK. This CDR3 region has 15 residues. The CDR3 nucleotides read TGTGCCAGCAGCCAAGTGGCGGGGGGCCGGGAGACCCAGTACTTC. Residues: CASSQVAGGRETQYF.

Many counts were recorded for this clonotype. This chain links TRBV19 with TRBJ2-1; a possible D gene is TRBD2 (6 bases). The CDR3 spans 13 residues. Germline-derived CDR1 and CDR2 are LNHDA and SQIVND (reference sequence). Trimming shortened V by 2 bases and J by 8 bases, and 10 bases separated the two germline ends. The CDR3 spells CASSIRGGDEQFF. DNA for the CDR3: TGTGCCAGTAGTATAAGGGGAGGTGATGAGCAGTTCTTC.

This clonotype has only a few counts. The chain carries TRBV4-3 and TRBJ1-1; D not resolved. Germline lookup yields CDR1 LGHNA and CDR2 YSLEER. With 0 bases removed from V and 2 bases from J, the gap between germline ends came to 13 bases. The CDR3 is 16 amino acids. The CDR3 here is CASSQEVQWENTEAFF. The CDR3 DNA reads as TGCGCCAGCAGCCAAGAAGTACAGTGGGAAAACACTGAAGCTTTCTTT.

Ten or more counts support this clonotype. The chain couples TRBV20-1 to TRBJ2-1, with 12 bases aligning to TRBD2. Looked up from germline, CDR1 is DFQATT and CDR2 is SNEGSKA (reference sequence). The CDR3 covers 14 residues. With 4 bases clipped from V and 2 bases from J, the junction kept 0 bases outside the gene matches. CDR3 protein: CSATSGGAYNEQFF. In nucleotides, the CDR3 is TGCAGTGCTACTAGCGGGGGGGCCTACAATGAGCAGTTCTTC.